The sequence of this TCR beta chain was determined in a study of T cell repertoires in cytomegalovirus infection. Findings and caveats of the study: People with CMV and the relevant HLA were identified by cumulative public TCR beta family frequency.

With respect to this clonotype: Its antigen is unknown.

Germline CDR1 and CDR2: ENHRY and SYGVKD. This CDR3 contains 17 residues. V lost 0 bases, J lost 1 base, and 10 bases lay in between. TCRdb re-derived calls from the reads in MiXCR, one entry per CDR3 protein. The top ten clones hold more than 40% of a sample with some 500,000 distinct CDR3 sequences, roughly 43% of them seen once. The receptor was isolated from a human donor in good health (CMV status not recorded). Some clones in this sample may be carry-over from other donors' samples. The chain has TRBV10-3 and TRBJ2-6; D unresolved. Sequencing was performed on cultured PBMCs, taken from culture after CMV antigen stimulation. CDR3 sequence: CAISESTPGSGANVLTF. DNA of the CDR3: TGTGCCATCAGTGAGTCGACTCCGGGTTCTGGGGCCAACGTCCTGACTTTC.